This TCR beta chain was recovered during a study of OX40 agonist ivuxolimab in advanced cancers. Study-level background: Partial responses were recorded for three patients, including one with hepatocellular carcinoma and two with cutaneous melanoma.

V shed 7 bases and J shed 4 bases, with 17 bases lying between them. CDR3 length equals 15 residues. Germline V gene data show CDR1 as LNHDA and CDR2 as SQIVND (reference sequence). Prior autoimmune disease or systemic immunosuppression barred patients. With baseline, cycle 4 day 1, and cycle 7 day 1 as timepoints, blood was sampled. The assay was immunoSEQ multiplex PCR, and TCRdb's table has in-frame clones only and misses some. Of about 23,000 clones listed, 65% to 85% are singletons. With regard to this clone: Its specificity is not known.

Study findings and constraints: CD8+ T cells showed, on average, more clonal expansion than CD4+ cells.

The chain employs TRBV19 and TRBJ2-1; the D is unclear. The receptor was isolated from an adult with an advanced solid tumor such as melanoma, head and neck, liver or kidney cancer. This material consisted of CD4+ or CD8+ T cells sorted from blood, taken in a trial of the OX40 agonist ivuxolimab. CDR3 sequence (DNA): TGTGCCAGTACCCTGACCGCCCTGGGATACAATGAGCAGTTCTTC. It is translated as CASTLTALGYNEQFF.